These 15 T cell receptor beta chains originate from one sample sequenced in a study of shared clonotypes between healthy human individuals (dated by TCRdb to the early 2020s). To prepare the library, the immunoSEQ multiplex PCR assay was applied. Held by TCRdb, this immuneACCESS table contains in-frame sequences only and omits some clones. Under half of the omission traces to an unresolved V gene where checked; the cause of the rest is unknown. The sample records some 240,000 clones, approximately 65% of which are singletons. Clones ranked in the top ten supply approximately 10% of the sample. Sequenced: memory CD4+ T cells sorted from blood. The sample's cell subset or site label, in plain terms: CD45RA-negative fraction. These TCRs come from a man younger than 45 in good health.

This clone has just one count. This chain joins TRBV6-1 and TRBJ1-2; perhaps TRBD1 as D (6 bases). Deletions cut 7 bases from V and 5 bases from J, with 11 bases between. This CDR3 has 12 residues. The germline V gene encodes CDR1 MNHNS and CDR2 SASEGT. The CDR3 here is CASTGQLYGYTF. Written as DNA, the CDR3 is TGTGCCAGCACAGGACAGCTATATGGCTACACCTTC.

V is TRBV2 and J is TRBJ2-5, with TRBD1 as a possible D gene (7 bases). The CDR3 has 13 amino acids. V lost 7 bases and J lost 10, with 19 bases in between. Looked up from germline, CDR1 is SNHLY and CDR2 is FYNNEI. The CDR3 loop is CASTRQGGAGQYF. Here the CDR3 DNA reads TGTGCCAGCACCAGGCAGGGGGGCGCTGGCCAGTACTTC.

The chain combines TRBV7-2 with TRBJ2-1; no clear D. Trimming took 0 bases from V and 3 from J, leaving 9 bases between them. The CDR3 covers 15 residues. Germline loops: CDR1 SGHTA, CDR2 FQGNSA. CDR3 coding DNA: TGTGCCAGCAGCTTAGCGGGAAACCTCTACAATGAGCAGTTCTTC. It codes for CASSLAGNLYNEQFF. Full variable domain (remainder filled in from reference TRBV7-2 and TRBJ2-1): GAGVSQSPSNKVTEKGKDVELRCDPISGHTALYWYRQSLGQGLEFLIYFQGNSAPDKSGLPSDRFSAERTGGSVSTLTIQRTQQEDSAVYLCASSLAGNLYNEQFFGPGTRLTVL.

The V call is TRBV10-3, the J call TRBJ2-5; D ambiguous. Trimming pared 0 bases from V and 6 bases from J, leaving 5 bases between. The CDR3 spans 12 residues. From germline, CDR1 is ENHRY and CDR2 SYGVKD. The CDR3 is CAISESRKTQYF. In DNA form, the CDR3 reads TGTGCCATCAGTGAGTCGAGGAAGACCCAGTACTTC.

V gene TRBV29-1 combines with J gene TRBJ2-1; D may be TRBD2 (6 bases). CDR1 is SQVTM and CDR2 is ANQGSEA in the germline V gene. V was trimmed by 4 bases and J by 10 bases, leaving 8 bases between them. This CDR3 has 10 residues. CDR3 bases: TGCAGCGTTGGCGGGAACGAGCAGTTCTTC. It is translated as CSVGGNEQFF.

The chain is built from TRBV18 and TRBJ2-2; 9 bases line up with TRBD2. This CDR3 is 15 amino acids long. The germline V gene has CDR1 KGHSH and CDR2 LQKENI. The trim removed 1 base at V and 6 bases at J, leaving 3 bases unmatched. As DNA, the CDR3 is TGTGCCAGCTCACCACGCGGGAGGGGCGCCGGGGAGCTGTTTTTT. Amino acid sequence: CASSPRGRGAGELFF. Variable domain in full (rest from reference TRBV18 and TRBJ2-2): NAGVMQNPRHLVRRRGQEARLRCSPMKGHSHVYWYRQLPEEGLKFMVYLQKENIIDESGMPKERFSAEFPKEGPSILRIQQVVRGDSAAYFCASSPRGRGAGELFFGEGSRLTVL.

This chain uses TRBV2 with TRBJ2-5, with 9 bases identical to TRBD1. The CDR3 length is 14 residues. Germline loops: CDR1 SNHLY, CDR2 FYNNEI. J was trimmed by 6 bases and V by 5 bases; bases with no gene match: 7. This CDR3 is CASSNIQGAKTQYF. CDR3 sequence (DNA): TGTGCCAGCAGTAATATACAGGGGGCCAAGACCCAGTACTTC.

This clone was seen a handful of times. The rearrangement joins TRBV6-1 to TRBJ2-7; perhaps TRBD2 as D (6 bases). Germline V gene sequence: CDR1 MNHNS, CDR2 SASEGT. The length of the CDR3 is 13 residues. Trimming pared 8 bases from V and 2 bases from J, leaving 13 bases between. CDR3 loop: CASGGLRTYEQYF. In nucleotides, the CDR3 is TGTGCCAGCGGTGGACTACGGACCTACGAGCAGTACTTC.

This rearrangement joins TRBV6-5 to TRBJ2-3; 8 nucleotides match TRBD2. This CDR3 spans 11 amino acids. With V trimmed by 6 bases and J by 14 bases, 7 bases remained unmatched. Germline assignment: CDR1 MNHEY and CDR2 SVGAGI. The CDR3 is CASRQGGRRYF. The DNA of the CDR3 is TGTGCCAGCAGACAGGGCGGGAGGCGGTATTTT.

J is TRBJ2-7 and V is TRBV5-1; maybe TRBD2 (5 bases). TRBJ2-1 explains the end of the DNA better; the J call may be wrong. The CDR3 totals 12 residues. CDR1 SGHRS and CDR2 YFSETQ come from the germline V gene. The CDR3 reads CASSLGRNEQFF. As DNA, the CDR3 is TGCGCCAGCAGCTTGGGGAGGAATGAGCAGTTCTTC.

The rearrangement links TRBV19 to TRBJ2-3, with no clear D. This CDR3 has 16 amino acids. Trimming pared 0 bases from V and 2 bases from J, leaving 12 bases between. The germline V gene encodes CDR1 LNHDA and CDR2 SQIVND (reference sequence). The CDR3 is CASSIDLSGSTDTQYF. CDR3 in DNA: TGTGCCAGTAGTATAGATCTCTCGGGCTCCACAGATACGCAGTATTTT.

The chain carries TRBV6-1 and TRBJ2-1; D unclear. This CDR3 spans 15 amino acids. CDR1 MNHNS and CDR2 SASEGT come from the germline V gene. V was cut by 6 bases and J by 1 base, with 13 bases left in between. CDR3: CASRPGWSSYNEQFF. The DNA of the CDR3 is TGTGCCAGCAGACCCGGTTGGAGTTCCTACAATGAGCAGTTCTTC.

V gene TRBV5-1 combines with J gene TRBJ2-7, with 9 bases lining up with TRBD1. The CDR3 is made up of 14 amino acids. Germline CDR1 and CDR2: SGHRS and YFSETQ. V lost 2 bases to trimming and J lost 2 bases; unmatched junction nucleotides: 2. The CDR3 sequence is CASSFGTGTYEQYF. As DNA, the CDR3 is TGCGCCAGCAGCTTCGGGACAGGGACCTACGAGCAGTACTTC.

This chain connects TRBV5-4 to TRBJ1-2, with D possibly matching TRBD1 (5 bases). The germline V gene encodes CDR1 SGHNT and CDR2 YYREEE (reference sequence). The CDR3 is 13 amino acids. The V gene lost 6 bases and the J gene lost 5 bases, with 14 bases spanning the gap. The CDR3: CASTRDGSYGYTF. Written as DNA, the CDR3 is TGTGCCAGCACCCGGGACGGATCTTATGGCTACACCTTC.

This sequence joins TRBV7-9 and TRBJ2-3; 11 positions match TRBD2. The trim removed 8 bases at V and 9 bases at J, leaving 16 bases unmatched. This CDR3 region has 16 residues. The germline V gene encodes CDR1 SEHNR and CDR2 FQNEAQ (reference sequence). This CDR3 is CASRSPDSSGRLTQYF. For the CDR3, the DNA is TGTGCCAGCCGAAGTCCTGACTCTAGCGGGAGGCTCACGCAGTATTTT. The entire variable domain, with the rest obtained from reference TRBV7-9 and TRBJ2-3, is as follows: DTGVSQNPRHKITKRGQNVTFRCDPISEHNRLYWYRQTLGQGPEFLTYFQNEAQLEKSRLLSDRFSAERPKGSFSTLEIQRTEQGDSAMYLCASRSPDSSGRLTQYFGPGTRLTVL.